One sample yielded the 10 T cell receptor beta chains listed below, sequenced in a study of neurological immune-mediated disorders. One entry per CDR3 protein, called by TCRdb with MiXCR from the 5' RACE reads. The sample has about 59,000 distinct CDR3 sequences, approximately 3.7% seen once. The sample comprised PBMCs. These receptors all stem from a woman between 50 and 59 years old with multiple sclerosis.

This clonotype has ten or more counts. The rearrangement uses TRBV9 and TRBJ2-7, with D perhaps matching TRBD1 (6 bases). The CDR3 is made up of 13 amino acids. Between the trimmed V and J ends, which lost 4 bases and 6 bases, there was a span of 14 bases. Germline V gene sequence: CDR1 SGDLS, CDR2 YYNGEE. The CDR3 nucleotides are TGTGCCAGCAGCATACAAACAGGGAGCGAGCAGTACTTC. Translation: CASSIQTGSEQYF.

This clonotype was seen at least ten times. The DNA of the CDR3 is TGCAGCGTTGACGGGCGGGGCTTAACCTACAATGAGCAGTTCTTC. It encodes CSVDGRGLTYNEQFF. The chain joins TRBV29-1 to TRBJ2-1; D may be TRBD2 (6 bases). Germline values: CDR1 SQVTM, CDR2 ANQGSEA. V lost 3 bases to trimming and J lost 2 bases, with 14 bases between them. This CDR3 spans 15 amino acids.

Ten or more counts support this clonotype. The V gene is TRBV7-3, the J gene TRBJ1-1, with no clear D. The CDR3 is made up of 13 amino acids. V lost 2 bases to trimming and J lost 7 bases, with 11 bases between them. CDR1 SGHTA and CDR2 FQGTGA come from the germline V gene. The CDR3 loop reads CASSLGRRGEAFF. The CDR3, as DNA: TGTGCCAGCAGCTTAGGCCGCCGGGGTGAAGCTTTCTTT.

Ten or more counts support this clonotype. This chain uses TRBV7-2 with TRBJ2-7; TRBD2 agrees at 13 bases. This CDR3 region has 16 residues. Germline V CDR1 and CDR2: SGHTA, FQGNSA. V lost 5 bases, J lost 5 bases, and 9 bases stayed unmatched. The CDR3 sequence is CASSRGLAGVSHEQYF. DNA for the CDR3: TGTGCCAGCAGCCGCGGACTAGCGGGAGTAAGCCACGAGCAGTACTTC. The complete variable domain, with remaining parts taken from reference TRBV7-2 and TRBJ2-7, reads GAGVSQSPSNKVTEKGKDVELRCDPISGHTALYWYRQSLGQGLEFLIYFQGNSAPDKSGLPSDRFSAERTGGSVSTLTIQRTQQEDSAVYLCASSRGLAGVSHEQYFGPGTRLTVT.

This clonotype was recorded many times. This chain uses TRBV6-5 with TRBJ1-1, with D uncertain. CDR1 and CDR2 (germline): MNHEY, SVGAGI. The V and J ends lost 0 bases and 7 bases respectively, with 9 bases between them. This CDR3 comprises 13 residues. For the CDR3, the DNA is TGTGCCAGCAGTTACTCGAGGGCGGGTGAAGCTTTCTTT. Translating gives CASSYSRAGEAFF.

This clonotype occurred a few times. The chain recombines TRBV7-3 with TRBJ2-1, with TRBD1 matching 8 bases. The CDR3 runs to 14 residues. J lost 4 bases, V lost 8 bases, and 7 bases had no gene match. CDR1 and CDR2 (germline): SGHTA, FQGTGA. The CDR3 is CASSLGQDYNEQFF. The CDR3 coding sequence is TGTGCCAGCTCTTTGGGACAGGATTACAATGAGCAGTTCTTC.

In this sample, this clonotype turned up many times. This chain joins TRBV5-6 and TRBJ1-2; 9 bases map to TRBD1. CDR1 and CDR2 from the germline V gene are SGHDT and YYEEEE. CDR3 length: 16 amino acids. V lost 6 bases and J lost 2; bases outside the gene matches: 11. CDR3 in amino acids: CASIRRGQGMNYGYTF. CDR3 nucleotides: TGTGCCAGCATCCGTAGAGGACAGGGGATGAACTATGGCTACACCTTC. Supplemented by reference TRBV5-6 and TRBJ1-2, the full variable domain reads DAGVTQSPTHLIKTRGQQVTLRCSPKSGHDTVSWYQQALGQGPQFIFQYYEEEERQRGNFPDRFSGHQFPNYSSELNVNALLLGDSALYLCASIRRGQGMNYGYTFGSGTRLTVV.

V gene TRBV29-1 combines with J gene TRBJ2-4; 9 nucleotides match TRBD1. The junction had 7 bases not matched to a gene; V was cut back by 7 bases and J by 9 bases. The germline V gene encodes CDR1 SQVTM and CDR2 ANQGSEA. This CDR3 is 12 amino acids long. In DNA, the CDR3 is TGCAGCGCTAGCCGACAGGGGGGCATTCAGTACTTC. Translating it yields CSASRQGGIQYF.

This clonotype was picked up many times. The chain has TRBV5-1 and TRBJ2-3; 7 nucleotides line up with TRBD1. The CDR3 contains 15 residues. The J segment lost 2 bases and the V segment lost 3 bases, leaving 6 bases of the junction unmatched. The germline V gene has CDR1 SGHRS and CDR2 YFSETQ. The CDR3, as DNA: TGCGCCAGCAGCTCAGGACAGGTGACCACAGATACGCAGTATTTT. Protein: CASSSGQVTTDTQYF.

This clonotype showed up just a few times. The CDR3 reads CASSLVAAARETQYF. In DNA form, the CDR3 reads TGTGCCAGCAGCTTGGTAGCGGCAGCGCGAGAGACCCAGTACTTC. The chain couples TRBV5-6 to TRBJ2-5; D might be TRBD2 (6 bases). This CDR3 spans 15 amino acids. Trimming took off 0 bases at V and 4 bases at J, with 13 bases between the two ends. From germline, CDR1 is SGHDT and CDR2 YYEEEE.